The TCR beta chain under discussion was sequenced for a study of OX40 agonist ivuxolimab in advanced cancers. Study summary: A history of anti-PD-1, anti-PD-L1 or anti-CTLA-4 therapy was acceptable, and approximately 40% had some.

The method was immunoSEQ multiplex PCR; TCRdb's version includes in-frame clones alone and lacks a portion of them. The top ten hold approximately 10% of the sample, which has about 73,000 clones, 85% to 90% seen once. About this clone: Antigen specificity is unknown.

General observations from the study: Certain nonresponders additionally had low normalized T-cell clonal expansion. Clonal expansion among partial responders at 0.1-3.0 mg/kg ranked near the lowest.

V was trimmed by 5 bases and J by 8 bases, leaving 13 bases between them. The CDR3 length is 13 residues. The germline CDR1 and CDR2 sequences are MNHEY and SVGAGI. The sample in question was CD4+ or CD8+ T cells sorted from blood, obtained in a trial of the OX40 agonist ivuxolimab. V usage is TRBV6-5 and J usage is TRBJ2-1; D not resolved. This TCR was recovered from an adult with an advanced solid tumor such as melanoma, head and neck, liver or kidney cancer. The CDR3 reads CASSPERRDEQFF. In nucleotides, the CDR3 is TGTGCCAGCAGTCCCGAGAGAAGAGATGAGCAGTTCTTC.